Below, 2 T cell receptor beta chains from the same sample are listed, as sequenced in a study of T cells in Graves' hyperthyroidism and ophthalmopathy. Amplification of TCR beta CDR3 regions used RNA as the template. The HTBI set primed first-round TCR CDR3 RT-PCR. TCRdb processed the multiplex PCR reads anew with MiXCR; each CDR3 protein has one entry. The table shows about 690,000 distinct CDR3 sequences, with approximately 15% occurring only once. Sequencing was carried out using blood. The origin of the receptors is a man in his fifties or sixties with Graves' hyperthyroidism.

The rearrangement uses TRBV29-1 and TRBJ2-2; 7 bases are shared with TRBD1. The CDR3 contains 15 residues. Per the germline V gene, CDR1 is SQVTM and CDR2 is ANQGSEA. V lost 7 bases, J lost 0 bases, and 8 bases stayed unmatched. The CDR3 is CSGTTGDANTGELFF. In DNA form, the CDR3 reads TGCAGCGGAACAACAGGGGACGCGAACACCGGGGAGCTGTTTTTT.

With regard to this clonotype: This may be a read error, as it is one base from a much larger clone. This chain connects TRBV5-5 to TRBJ1-2; D gene unclear. Germline-derived CDR1 and CDR2 are SGHKS and YYEKEE (reference sequence). The V end lost 4 bases, the J end lost 8 bases, and 18 bases lay between the germline ends. The CDR3 has 14 amino acids. CDR3 protein: CASSLFRGPAGYTF. The CDR3 DNA sequence: TGTGCCAGCAGCCTTTTCCGGGGTCCTGCCGGCTACACCTTC.